Below, one TCR beta chain is given with its context. Its antigen is unidentified. V dropped 3 bases and J dropped 6; count of bases not matched to a gene: 10. This CDR3 has 16 amino acids. Germline CDR1 and CDR2: MNHEY and SVGEGT. This sample was taken from a study of response to subunit inactivated influenza vaccine. General observations from the study: Only a handful of new T cells, the authors suggested, are recruited with each seasonal influenza vaccination.

One entry per CDR3 protein, called by TCRdb with MiXCR from the RT-PCR reads. The repertoire consists of about 700,000 distinct CDR3 sequences, with roughly 13% occurring once and the leading ten covering 5.5% to 7%. The sequences come from PBMCs from blood, collected 14 days before vaccination. This chain links TRBV6-2 or TRBV6-3 with TRBJ2-7; 11 bases are a match to TRBD2. This sequence was found in a man aged 50 or older who received an inactivated influenza vaccine. CDR3 sequence: CASSYSNSGRAAEQYF. The CDR3 bases are TGTGCCAGCAGTTATTCAAATAGCGGGAGGGCCGCCGAGCAGTACTTC.